Below, one TCR beta chain is given with its context. Its antigen is unidentified. The CDR3 contains 15 residues. Trimming took off 2 bases at V and 8 bases at J, with 16 bases between the two ends. Germline-derived CDR1 and CDR2 are LGHDT and YNNKEL (reference sequence). The entry originates in a study of early T cells in non-severe SARS-CoV-2 infection. Overall study: Sequencing was performed on bulk RNA from unsorted whole blood, leaving chains unpaired.

Attachment of unique molecular identifiers was made to individual cDNA molecules. TCRdb called the 5' RACE reads again in MiXCR, with one record for every CDR3 protein. The sample has about 55,000 distinct CDR3 sequences, about 6.4% seen once. General study findings and limits: In VDJdb matching, anti-spike CD8 responses were favored while private and CD4 specificities went missing.

This clonotype was sampled from an adult who was a healthcare worker with PCR-confirmed SARS-CoV-2 infection or an uninfected control (not recorded which). This specimen consisted of whole blood, obtained at baseline. The rearrangement uses TRBV3-1 and TRBJ2-1; D is undetermined. CDR3 sequence (DNA): TGTGCCAGCAGCCAAAGGCCCCGGTTTGTGGATGAGCAGTTCTTC. Its translation: CASSQRPRFVDEQFF.